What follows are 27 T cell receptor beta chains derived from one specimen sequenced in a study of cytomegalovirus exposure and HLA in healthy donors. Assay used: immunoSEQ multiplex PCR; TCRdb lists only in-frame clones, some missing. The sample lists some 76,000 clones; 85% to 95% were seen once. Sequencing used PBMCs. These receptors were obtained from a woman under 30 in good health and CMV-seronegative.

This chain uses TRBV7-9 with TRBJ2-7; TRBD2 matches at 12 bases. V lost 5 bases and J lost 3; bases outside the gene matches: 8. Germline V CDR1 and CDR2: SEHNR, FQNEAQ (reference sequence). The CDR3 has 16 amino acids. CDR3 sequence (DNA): TGTGCCAGCAGCCCGACTAGCGGGAGAACAATCTACGAGCAGTACTTC. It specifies CASSPTSGRTIYEQYF.

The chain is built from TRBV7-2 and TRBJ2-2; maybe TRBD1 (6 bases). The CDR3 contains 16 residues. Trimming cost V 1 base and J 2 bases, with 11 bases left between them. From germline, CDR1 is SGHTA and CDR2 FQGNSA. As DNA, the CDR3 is TGTGCCAGCAGCTTAGGGGACACCAGTAACACCGGGGAGCTGTTTTTT. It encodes CASSLGDTSNTGELFF.

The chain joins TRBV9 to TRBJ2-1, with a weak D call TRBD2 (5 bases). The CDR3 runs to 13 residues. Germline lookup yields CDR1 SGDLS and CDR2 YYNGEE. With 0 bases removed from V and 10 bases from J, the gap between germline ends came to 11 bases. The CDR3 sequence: CASSVEGPGEQFF. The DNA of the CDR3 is TGTGCCAGCAGCGTAGAGGGCCCGGGAGAGCAGTTCTTC.

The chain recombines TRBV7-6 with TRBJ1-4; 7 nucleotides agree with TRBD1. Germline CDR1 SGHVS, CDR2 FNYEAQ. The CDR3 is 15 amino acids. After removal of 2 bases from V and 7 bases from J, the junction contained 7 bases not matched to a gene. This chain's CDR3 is CASSLRTGRTEKLFF. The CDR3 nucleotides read TGTGCCAGCAGCTTAAGGACAGGACGCACTGAAAAACTGTTTTTT.

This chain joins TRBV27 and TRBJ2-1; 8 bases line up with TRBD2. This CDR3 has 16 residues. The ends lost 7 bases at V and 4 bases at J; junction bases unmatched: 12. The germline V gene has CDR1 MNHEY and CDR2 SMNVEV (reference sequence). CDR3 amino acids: CASTPFDGLAYNEQFF. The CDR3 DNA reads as TGTGCCAGCACCCCATTTGACGGACTAGCATACAATGAGCAGTTCTTC.

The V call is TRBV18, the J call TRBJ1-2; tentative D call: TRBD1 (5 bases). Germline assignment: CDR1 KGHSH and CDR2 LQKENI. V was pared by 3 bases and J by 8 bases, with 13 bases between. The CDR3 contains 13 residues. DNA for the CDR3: TGTGCCAGCTCACCCGCAGGGTTTGGCGGCTACACCTTC. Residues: CASSPAGFGGYTF.

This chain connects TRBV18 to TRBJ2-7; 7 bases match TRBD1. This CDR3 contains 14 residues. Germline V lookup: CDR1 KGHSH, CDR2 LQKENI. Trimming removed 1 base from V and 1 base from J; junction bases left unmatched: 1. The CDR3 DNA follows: TGTGCCAGCTCACCACAGGGGGCTTCCTACGAGCAGTACTTC. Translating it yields CASSPQGASYEQYF.

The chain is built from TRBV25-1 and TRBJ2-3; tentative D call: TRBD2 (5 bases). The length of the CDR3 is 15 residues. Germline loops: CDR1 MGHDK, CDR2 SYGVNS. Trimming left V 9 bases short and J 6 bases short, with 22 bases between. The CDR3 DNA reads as TGTGCCAGTAGCGCCCTACAAGGTCCCGTGGATACGCAGTATTTT. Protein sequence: CASSALQGPVDTQYF. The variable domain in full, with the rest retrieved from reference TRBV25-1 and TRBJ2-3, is EADIYQTPRYLVIGTGKKITLECSQTMGHDKMYWYQQDPGMELHLIHYSYGVNSTEKGDLSSESTVSRIRTEHFPLTLESARPSHTSQYLCASSALQGPVDTQYFGPGTRLTVL.

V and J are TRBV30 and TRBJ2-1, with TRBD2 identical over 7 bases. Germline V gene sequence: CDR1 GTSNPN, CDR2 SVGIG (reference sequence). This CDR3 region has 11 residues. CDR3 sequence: CATSVYNEQFF. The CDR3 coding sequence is TGTGCAACTAGCGTCTACAATGAGCAGTTCTTC. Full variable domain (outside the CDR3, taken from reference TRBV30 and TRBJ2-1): SQTIHQWPATLVQPVGSPLSLECTVEGTSNPNLYWYRQAAGRGLQLLFYSVGIGQISSEVPQNLSASRPQDRQFILSSKKLLLSDSGFYLCATSVYNEQFFGPGTRLTVL.

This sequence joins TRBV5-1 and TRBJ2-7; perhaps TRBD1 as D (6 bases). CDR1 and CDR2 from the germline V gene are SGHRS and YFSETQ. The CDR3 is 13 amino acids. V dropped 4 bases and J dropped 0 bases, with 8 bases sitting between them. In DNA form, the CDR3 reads TGCGCCAGCAGCACAGGGAGCTCCTACGAGCAGTACTTC. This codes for CASSTGSSYEQYF. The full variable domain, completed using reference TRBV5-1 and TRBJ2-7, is KAGVTQTPRYLIKTRGQQVTLSCSPISGHRSVSWYQQTPGQGLQFLFEYFSETQRNKGNFPGRFSGRQFSNSRSEMNVSTLELGDSALYLCASSTGSSYEQYFGPGTRLTVT.

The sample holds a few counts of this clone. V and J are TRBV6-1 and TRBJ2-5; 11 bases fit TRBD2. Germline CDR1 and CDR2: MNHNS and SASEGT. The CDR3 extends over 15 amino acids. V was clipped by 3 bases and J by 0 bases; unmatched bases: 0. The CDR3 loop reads CASSETSGDQETQYF. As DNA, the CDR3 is TGTGCCAGCAGTGAGACTAGCGGGGACCAAGAGACCCAGTACTTC.

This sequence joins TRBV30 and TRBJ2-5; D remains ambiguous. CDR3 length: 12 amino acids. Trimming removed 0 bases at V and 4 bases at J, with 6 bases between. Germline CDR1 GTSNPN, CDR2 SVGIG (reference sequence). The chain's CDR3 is CAWSVSGETQYF. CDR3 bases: TGTGCCTGGAGTGTATCGGGAGAGACCCAGTACTTC.

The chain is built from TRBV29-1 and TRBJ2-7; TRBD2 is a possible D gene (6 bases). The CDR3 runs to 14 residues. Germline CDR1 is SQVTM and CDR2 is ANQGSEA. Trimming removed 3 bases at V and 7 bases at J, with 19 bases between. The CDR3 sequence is CSVESGETLREQYF. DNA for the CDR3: TGCAGCGTTGAGTCGGGAGAAACCCTACGGGAGCAGTACTTC.

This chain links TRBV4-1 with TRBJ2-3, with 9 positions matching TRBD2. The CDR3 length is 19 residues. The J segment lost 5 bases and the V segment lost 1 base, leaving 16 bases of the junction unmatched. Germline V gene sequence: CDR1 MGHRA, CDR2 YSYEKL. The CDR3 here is CASSQAGVGAGGVQDTQYF. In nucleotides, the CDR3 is TGCGCCAGCAGCCAAGCCGGGGTGGGAGCGGGGGGTGTGCAAGATACGCAGTATTTT.

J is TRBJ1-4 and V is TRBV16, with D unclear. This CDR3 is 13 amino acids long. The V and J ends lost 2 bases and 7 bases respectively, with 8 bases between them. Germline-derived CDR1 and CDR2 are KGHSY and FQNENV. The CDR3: CASSQIYSEKLFF. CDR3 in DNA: TGTGCCAGCAGCCAAATCTACAGTGAAAAACTGTTTTTT.

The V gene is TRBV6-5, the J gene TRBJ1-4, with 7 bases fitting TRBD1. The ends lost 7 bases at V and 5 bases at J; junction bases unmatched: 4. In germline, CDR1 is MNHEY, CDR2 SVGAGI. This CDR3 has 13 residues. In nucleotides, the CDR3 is TGTGCCAGCACCGAGGGGGCGAATGAAAAACTGTTTTTT. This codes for CASTEGANEKLFF.

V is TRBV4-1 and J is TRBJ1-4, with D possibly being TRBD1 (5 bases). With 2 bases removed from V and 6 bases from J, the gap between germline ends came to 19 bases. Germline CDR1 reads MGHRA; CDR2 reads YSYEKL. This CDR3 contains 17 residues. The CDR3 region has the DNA TGCGCCAGCAGCCAACCAAGGTCGGGCAGGGAGGATGAAAAACTGTTTTTT. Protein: CASSQPRSGREDEKLFF.

CDR3 DNA: TGTGCCAGTAGTGACAGGGAGAGCTCCTATAATTCACCCCTCCACTTT. Residues: CASSDRESSYNSPLHF. The chain employs TRBV19 and TRBJ1-6, with TRBD1 identical over 7 bases. Germline CDR1 reads LNHDA; CDR2 reads SQIVND (reference sequence). The CDR3 totals 16 residues. The J segment lost 0 bases and the V segment lost 5 bases, leaving 4 bases of the junction unmatched.

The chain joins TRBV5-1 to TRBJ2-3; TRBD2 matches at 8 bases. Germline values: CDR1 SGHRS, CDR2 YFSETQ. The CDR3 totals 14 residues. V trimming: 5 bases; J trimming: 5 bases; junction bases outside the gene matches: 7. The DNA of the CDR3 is TGCGCCAGCAGTGTGAGCGGGAGCTTAGATACGCAGTATTTT. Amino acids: CASSVSGSLDTQYF. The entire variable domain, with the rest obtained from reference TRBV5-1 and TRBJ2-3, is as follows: KAGVTQTPRYLIKTRGQQVTLSCSPISGHRSVSWYQQTPGQGLQFLFEYFSETQRNKGNFPGRFSGRQFSNSRSEMNVSTLELGDSALYLCASSVSGSLDTQYFGPGTRLTVL.

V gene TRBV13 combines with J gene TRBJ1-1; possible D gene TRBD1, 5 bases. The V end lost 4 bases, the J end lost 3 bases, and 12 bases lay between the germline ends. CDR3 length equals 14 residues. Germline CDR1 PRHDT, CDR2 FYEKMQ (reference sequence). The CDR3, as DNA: TGTGCCAGCAGCTACCCGGGGGAAGACACTGAAGCTTTCTTT. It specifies CASSYPGEDTEAFF.

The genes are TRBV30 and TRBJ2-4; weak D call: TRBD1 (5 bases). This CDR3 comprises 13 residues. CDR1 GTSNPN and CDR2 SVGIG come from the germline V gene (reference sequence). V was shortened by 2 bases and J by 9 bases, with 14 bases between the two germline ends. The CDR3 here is CAWSYQGHAIQYF. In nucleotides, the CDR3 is TGTGCCTGGAGTTACCAGGGTCATGCCATTCAGTACTTC.

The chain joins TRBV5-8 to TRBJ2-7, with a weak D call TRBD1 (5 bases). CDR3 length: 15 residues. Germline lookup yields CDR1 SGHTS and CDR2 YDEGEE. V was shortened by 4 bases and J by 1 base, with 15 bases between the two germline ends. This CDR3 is CASSPPVQGSYEQYF. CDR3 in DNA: TGTGCCAGCAGCCCTCCGGTCCAGGGATCCTACGAGCAGTACTTC.

This CDR3 reads CASSPGLGDYGYTF. The CDR3, as DNA: TGTGCCAGCAGCCCGGGACTCGGGGACTATGGCTACACCTTC. V gene TRBV7-9 combines with J gene TRBJ1-2, with a weak D call TRBD1 (5 bases). Per the germline V gene, CDR1 is SEHNR and CDR2 is FQNEAQ (reference sequence). Trimming stripped 5 bases from V and 3 bases from J, with 13 bases between. The CDR3 consists of 14 residues.

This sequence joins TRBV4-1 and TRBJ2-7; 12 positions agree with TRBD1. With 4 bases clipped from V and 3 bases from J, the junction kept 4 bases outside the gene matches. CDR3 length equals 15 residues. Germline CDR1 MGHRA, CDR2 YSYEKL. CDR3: CASSPGQGAIYEQYF. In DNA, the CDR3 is TGCGCCAGCAGCCCGGGACAGGGGGCAATCTACGAGCAGTACTTC.

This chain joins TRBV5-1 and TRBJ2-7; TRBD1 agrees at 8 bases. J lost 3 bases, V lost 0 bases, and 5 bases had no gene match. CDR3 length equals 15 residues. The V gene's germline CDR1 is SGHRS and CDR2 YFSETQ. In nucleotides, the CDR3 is TGCGCCAGCAGCTTGGATCCTGGACAGGGCTACGAGCAGTACTTC. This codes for CASSLDPGQGYEQYF.

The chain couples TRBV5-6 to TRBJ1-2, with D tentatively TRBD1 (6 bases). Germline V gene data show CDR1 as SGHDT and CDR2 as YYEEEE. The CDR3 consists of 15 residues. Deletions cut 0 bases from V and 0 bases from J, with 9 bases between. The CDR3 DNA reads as TGTGCCAGCAGCTTGGTGGGGGCCTCTAACTATGGCTACACCTTC. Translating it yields CASSLVGASNYGYTF.

The CDR3 DNA reads as TGTGCCAGCAGAGCTACGGATAGCGGGAGAAATGAGCAGTTCTTC. Its translation is CASRATDSGRNEQFF. The chain recombines TRBV9 with TRBJ2-1; 9 nucleotides line up with TRBD2. The CDR3 runs 15 residues. Germline V gene sequence: CDR1 SGDLS, CDR2 YYNGEE. V lost 5 bases and J lost 7; bases outside the gene matches: 10.